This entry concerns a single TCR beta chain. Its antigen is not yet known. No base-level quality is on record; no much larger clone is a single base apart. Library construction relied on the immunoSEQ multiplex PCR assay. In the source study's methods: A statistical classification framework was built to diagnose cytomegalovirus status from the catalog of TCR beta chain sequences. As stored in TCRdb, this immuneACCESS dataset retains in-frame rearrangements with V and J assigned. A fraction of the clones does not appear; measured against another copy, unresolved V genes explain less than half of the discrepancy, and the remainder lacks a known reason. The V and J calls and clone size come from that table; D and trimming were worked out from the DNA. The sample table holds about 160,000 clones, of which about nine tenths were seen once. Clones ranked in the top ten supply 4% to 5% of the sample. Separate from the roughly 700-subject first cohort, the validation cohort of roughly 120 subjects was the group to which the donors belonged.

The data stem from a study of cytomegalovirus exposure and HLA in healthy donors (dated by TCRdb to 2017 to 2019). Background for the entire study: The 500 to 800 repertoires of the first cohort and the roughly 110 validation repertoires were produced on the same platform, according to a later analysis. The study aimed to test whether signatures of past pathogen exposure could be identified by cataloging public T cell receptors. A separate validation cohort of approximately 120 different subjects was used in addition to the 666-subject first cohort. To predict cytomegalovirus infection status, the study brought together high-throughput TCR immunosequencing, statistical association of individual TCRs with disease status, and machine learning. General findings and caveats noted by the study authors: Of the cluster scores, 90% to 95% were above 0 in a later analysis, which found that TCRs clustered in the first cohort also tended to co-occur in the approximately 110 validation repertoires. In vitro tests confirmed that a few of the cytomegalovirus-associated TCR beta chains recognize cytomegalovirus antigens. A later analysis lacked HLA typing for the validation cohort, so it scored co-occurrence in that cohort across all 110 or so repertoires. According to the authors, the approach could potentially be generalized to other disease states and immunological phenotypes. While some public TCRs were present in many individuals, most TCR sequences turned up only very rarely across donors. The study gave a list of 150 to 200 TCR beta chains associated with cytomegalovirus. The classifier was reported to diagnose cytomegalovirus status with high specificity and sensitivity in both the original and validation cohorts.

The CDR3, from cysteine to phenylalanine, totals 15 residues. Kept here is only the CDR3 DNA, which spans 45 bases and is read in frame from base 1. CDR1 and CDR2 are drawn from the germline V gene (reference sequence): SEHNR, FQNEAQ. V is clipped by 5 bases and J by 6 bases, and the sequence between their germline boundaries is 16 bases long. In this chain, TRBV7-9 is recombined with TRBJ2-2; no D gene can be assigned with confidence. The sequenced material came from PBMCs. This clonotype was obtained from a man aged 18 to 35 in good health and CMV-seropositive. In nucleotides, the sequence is TGTGCCAGCAGCCCTCGGGTCCACCTTGCCGGGGAGCTGTTTTTT. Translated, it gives CASSPRVHLAGELFF.